The present T cell receptor (beta chain) was sequenced within a study of identical twins. Trimming took 4 bases from V and 4 from J; bases not matched to a gene: 5. The CDR3 runs to 14 residues. This clonotype was recorded many times. Via MiXCR, TCRdb re-called the 5' RACE reads, giving one row per CDR3 protein. The top ten hold around 1.5% of the sample, which has approximately 890,000 distinct CDR3 sequences, 10% to 15% seen once. This same sample was also taken into another study, of yellow fever vaccine responses in identical twins.

Sequencing was done on a sample of PBMCs. The sequence came from a woman under 30 in good health. The V gene is TRBV12-3 or TRBV12-4, the J gene TRBJ2-7, with 9 positions matching TRBD1. The CDR3 coding sequence is TGTGCCAGCAGTTCAACCGGGACAGGGTACGAGCAGTACTTC. Protein sequence: CASSSTGTGYEQYF.